The 11 T cell receptor beta chains given below trace back to one sample, sequenced in a study of high-grade serous ovarian cancer treatment subgroups. Tumor samples were obtained before definitive surgery or chemotherapy. Assay: immunoSEQ multiplex PCR; the TCRdb copy retains only in-frame clones and omits some. The data contain several thousand clones, 78% of them singletons. The sequencing input was tumor tissue. These receptors all stem from a human donor with high-grade serous ovarian cancer.

The chain recombines TRBV7-6 with TRBJ1-6; perhaps TRBD1 as D (5 bases). The CDR3 is 14 residues long. Germline V lookup: CDR1 SGHVS, CDR2 FNYEAQ. Trimming removed 1 base from V and 7 bases from J, with 8 bases in between. The CDR3 loop is CASSLVRENSPLHF. CDR3 DNA: TGTGCCAGCAGCTTAGTCAGGGAAAATTCACCCCTCCACTTT.

This chain joins TRBV5-4 and TRBJ2-7; no clear D gene. The V gene lost 3 bases and the J gene lost 6 bases, with 7 bases spanning the gap. This CDR3 is built from 11 residues. The germline V gene has CDR1 SGHNT and CDR2 YYREEE (reference sequence). CDR3 in DNA: TGTGCCAGCAGCTCCAGGAGCGAGCAGTACTTC. It codes for CASSSRSEQYF.

This sequence joins TRBV9 and TRBJ1-1, with D possibly matching TRBD1 (5 bases). The CDR3 consists of 14 residues. Germline CDR1 is SGDLS and CDR2 is YYNGEE. Deletions cut 4 bases from V and 3 bases from J, with 13 bases between. CDR3 region: CASSRTGVHTEAFF. The CDR3 DNA reads TGTGCCAGCAGCCGCACGGGGGTACACACTGAAGCTTTCTTT.

Of note for this clone: One end of the junction varies from germline; a read error may be responsible. The sample has other DNA sequences that encode this CDR3 too. The chain employs TRBV9 and TRBJ2-7, with D tentatively TRBD1 (5 bases). The germline V gene encodes CDR1 SGDLS and CDR2 YYNGEE. The CDR3 loop spans 16 amino acids. The DNA of the CDR3 is TGTGCCAGCAGCGTAGACCACGACAGCCACTCCTACGAGCAGTATTTC. The encoded protein is CASSVDHDSHSYEQYF.

The V and J genes are TRBV30 and TRBJ1-4; D gene ambiguous. Deletions cut 5 bases from V and 0 bases from J, with 13 bases between. Germline V gene data show CDR1 as GTSNPN and CDR2 as SVGIG (reference sequence). The CDR3 is 15 residues long. CDR3 in DNA: TGTGCCTGGGCCAACAGTGGCCCAACTAATGAAAAACTGTTTTTT. This sequence encodes CAWANSGPTNEKLFF.

This clone came up a few times. The chain recombines TRBV5-1 with TRBJ1-5; D gene unclear. V lost 6 bases to trimming and J lost 3 bases, with 13 bases between them. The germline V gene encodes CDR1 SGHRS and CDR2 YFSETQ. The CDR3 sequence is 14 residues long. The CDR3, as DNA: TGCGCCAGCATTATCGACGTACTCAATCAGCCCCAGCATTTT. Protein sequence: CASIIDVLNQPQHF.

The chain employs TRBV2 and TRBJ2-1; D might be TRBD1 or TRBD2, each matching 6 bases. Germline V gene lookup returns CDR1 SNHLY and CDR2 FYNNEI. The CDR3 spans 15 residues. V lost 0 bases to trimming and J lost 10 bases, with 16 bases between them. CDR3 protein: CASSEAKGGSGEQFF. Here the CDR3 DNA reads TGTGCCAGCAGTGAAGCCAAAGGGGGTAGCGGAGAGCAGTTCTTC.

CDR3: CASSWGPITEDTQYF. The CDR3 nucleotides are TGTGCCAGCAGCTGGGGACCCATAACTGAAGATACGCAGTATTTT. The chain has TRBV7-6 and TRBJ2-3; D might be TRBD1 or TRBD2, each matching 5 bases. CDR3 length: 15 amino acids. CDR1 SGHVS and CDR2 FNYEAQ come from the germline V gene. V was cut by 4 bases and J by 5 bases, with 16 bases left in between. The full variable domain, completed using reference TRBV7-6 and TRBJ2-3, is GAGVSQSPRYKVTKRGQDVALRCDPISGHVSLYWYRQALGQGPEFLTYFNYEAQQDKSGLPNDRFSAERPEGSISTLTIQRTEQRDSAMYRCASSWGPITEDTQYFGPGTRLTVL.

The chain is built from TRBV30 and TRBJ1-6; 9 nucleotides line up with TRBD1. The germline V gene encodes CDR1 GTSNPN and CDR2 SVGIG (reference sequence). The CDR3 length is 14 residues. Trimming cost V 4 bases and J 6 bases; bases outside gene matches: 4. This CDR3 is CAWMDRGSNSPLHF. CDR3 coding DNA: TGTGCCTGGATGGACAGGGGATCTAATTCACCCCTCCACTTT.

This chain links TRBV14 with TRBJ1-1; maybe TRBD1 (6 bases). This CDR3 has 16 residues. CDR1 is SGHDN and CDR2 is FVKESK in the germline V gene. V was cut by 3 bases and J by 2 bases, with 16 bases left in between. Here the CDR3 DNA reads TGTGCCAGCAGCCACAAGAGGAGGGGGGGTAACACTGAAGCTTTCTTT. The encoded protein is CASSHKRRGGNTEAFF.

This chain connects TRBV7-9 to TRBJ1-1; no firm D call. Germline V gene sequence: CDR1 SEHNR, CDR2 FQNEAQ (reference sequence). This CDR3 spans 11 amino acids. Deletions cut 2 bases from V and 3 bases from J, with 1 base between. CDR3 sequence: CASSLYTEAFF. The CDR3, as DNA: TGTGCCAGCAGCTTATACACTGAAGCTTTCTTT.